The 3 T cell receptor beta chains in this list originate from one sample, sequenced in a study of T-cell memory formation after mild COVID-19 (dated by TCRdb to 2020 to 2022). Receptor libraries were prepared by 5' RACE. Sequencer: Illumina NovaSeq 6000. Starting from the raw public reads, TCRdb applied fastp trimming at Q25, assembled clones with MiXCR and retained in-frame beta chains. Rows with one shared CDR3 protein collapse into an entry with the most common genes and DNA. The sample yields about 430,000 distinct CDR3 sequences; 18% were counted once. Clones ranked in the top ten supply about 22% of the sample. The specimen was PBMCs or a T cell subset sorted from them (not recorded which). Receptors were obtained from a man younger than 35 who had mild COVID-19 (a few samples of this study predate the infection). The sample titles of this study are shuffled in the database, so cell type and time point are left out; the donor was told from shared clones.

This clonotype turned up a few times. V usage is TRBV6-5 and J usage is TRBJ1-2; the D gene is possibly TRBD1 (5 bases). Trimming pared 6 bases from V and 4 bases from J, leaving 9 bases between. The CDR3 is 12 residues long. CDR1 and CDR2 from the germline V gene are MNHEY and SVGAGI. The CDR3 DNA follows: TGTGCCAGCAGGACCAGGGTCTATGGCTACACCTTC. This encodes CASRTRVYGYTF.

The V and J genes are TRBV19 and TRBJ1-2; D ambiguous. From germline, CDR1 is LNHDA and CDR2 SQIVND (reference sequence). The CDR3 spans 13 residues. Trimming took off 4 bases at V and 4 bases at J, with 10 bases between the two ends. The CDR3 sequence: CASSSVGAYGYTF. The CDR3 DNA is TGTGCCAGTAGTAGTGTGGGCGCCTATGGCTACACCTTC.

This clonotype appeared a few times. The V call is TRBV5-6, the J call TRBJ2-7; 7 bases map to TRBD2. Trimming took 4 bases from V and 2 from J; bases not matched to a gene: 6. In germline, CDR1 is SGHDT, CDR2 YYEEEE. The CDR3 extends over 14 amino acids. CDR3 region: CASSGEGGAYEQYV. The CDR3 DNA sequence: TGTGCCAGCAGCGGGGAGGGCGGGGCCTACGAGCAGTACGTC.